The clone carrying this T cell receptor beta chain was observed a few times. What it binds is not known. The sample comes from a study of regulatory T cells in long-lasting Graves disease. Study-level findings and limits: Persistent Graves' patients possessed reduced TCR diversity relative to recently diagnosed ones. Whereas about a thousand public clonotypes were shared by new patients, persistent patients shared more, at 2,500 to 3,500. Analyses excluded thyroid tissue, covering peripheral blood alone.

The length of the CDR3 is 17 residues. The V gene's germline CDR1 is LGHDT and CDR2 YNNKEL (reference sequence). Trimming shortened V by 4 bases and J by 0 bases, and 13 bases separated the two germline ends. Time point defined: newly diagnosed GD, antithyroid drugs for less than 3 months. RNA from PBMCs was the source of the TCR library. Building the TCR beta libraries relied on iRepertoire HTBI primers, and CDR3 regions underwent Arm-PCR. TCRdb itself ran the multiplex PCR reads through MiXCR, one entry per CDR3 protein. The table lists about 350,000 distinct CDR3 sequences, 16% of them singletons, with around 21% in the top ten. This same sample was also taken into another study, of T cells in Graves' hyperthyroidism and ophthalmopathy.

The chain has TRBV3-1 and TRBJ1-6; D gene unclear. The sequence was obtained from a woman in her late teens or twenties with Graves disease. The material sequenced was peripheral blood mononuclear cells (PBMCs), taken at new diagnosis, from a patient treated with antithyroid drugs. The CDR3 sequence is CASSPEGGISYNSPLHF. CDR3 nucleotide sequence: TGTGCCAGCAGCCCAGAGGGCGGGATCTCCTATAATTCACCCCTCCACTTT.